This TCR beta chain came from a study of OX40 agonist ivuxolimab in advanced cancers. Across the whole study: Head and neck, renal cell, melanoma or hepatocellular carcinoma were the cancers that dose-escalation patients had.

It was autoimmune disease history or systemic immunosuppression that excluded patients. TCRdb's copy holds only in-frame clones and misses some; the assay was immunoSEQ multiplex PCR. The table has about 18,000 clones, 70% to 80% seen once. Study-wide findings and caveats: Certain nonresponding patients likewise had low normalized T-cell clonal expansion. CD4+ and CD8+ blood T cells expanded clonally by week 6 at 0.1 to 3.0 mg/kg.

As concerns this clone: Its antigen remains unidentified.

This TCR derives from an adult with an advanced solid tumor such as melanoma, head and neck, liver or kidney cancer. The source was CD4+ or CD8+ T cells sorted from blood, collected in a trial of the OX40 agonist ivuxolimab.

The CDR3 spells CASSTLTGFSNQPQHF. In DNA, the CDR3 is TGTGCCAGTAGTACCTTGACAGGGTTTAGCAATCAGCCCCAGCATTTT. The chain has TRBV19 and TRBJ1-5; 7 bases are shared with TRBD1. The CDR3 is 16 amino acids. Per germline, CDR1 LNHDA and CDR2 SQIVND (reference sequence). V gave up 4 bases and J gave up 0 bases; unmatched junction bases: 6.